This T cell receptor (beta chain) was retrieved from a study of response to subunit inactivated influenza vaccine. Study-wide results and caveats: Each seasonal influenza vaccination, the authors suggested, recruits few new T cells.

This clonotype was detected a few times. Its target is not known. TCRdb re-derived calls from the RT-PCR reads in MiXCR, one entry per CDR3 protein. The repertoire holds roughly 290,000 distinct CDR3 sequences, 21% seen once, with more than 8.5% in the top ten. Source: PBMCs from blood, taken less than 22 months after vaccination. The sequence derives from a man aged 50-75 years who received an inactivated influenza vaccine.

CDR3 coding DNA: TGCAGCGTTGCTCTTCGCTCTGGAAACACCATATATTTT. Translation: CSVALRSGNTIYF. The J gene is TRBJ1-3, the V gene TRBV29-1, with unresolved D. The CDR3 covers 13 residues. The V gene's germline CDR1 is SQVTM and CDR2 ANQGSEA. V lost 4 bases and J lost 0, with 7 bases in between.